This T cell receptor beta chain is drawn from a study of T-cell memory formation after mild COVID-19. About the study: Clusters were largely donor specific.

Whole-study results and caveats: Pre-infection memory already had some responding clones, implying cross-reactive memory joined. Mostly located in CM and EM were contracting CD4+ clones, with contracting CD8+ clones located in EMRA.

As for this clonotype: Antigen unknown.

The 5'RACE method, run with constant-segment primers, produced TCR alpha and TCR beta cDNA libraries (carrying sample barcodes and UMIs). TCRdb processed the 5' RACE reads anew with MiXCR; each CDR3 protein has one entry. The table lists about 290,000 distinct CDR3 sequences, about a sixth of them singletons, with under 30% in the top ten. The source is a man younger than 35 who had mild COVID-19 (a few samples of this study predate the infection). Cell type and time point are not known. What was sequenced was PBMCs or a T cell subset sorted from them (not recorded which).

The CDR3 coding sequence is TGTGCCAGCAGCTTAGTTTTTAATCAGCCCCAGCATTTT. It codes for CASSLVFNQPQHF. The chain joins TRBV7-2 to TRBJ1-5, with no clear D. Trimming pared 1 base from V and 4 bases from J, leaving 5 bases between. Germline CDR1 reads SGHTA; CDR2 reads FQGNSA. The CDR3 spans 13 residues.